This passage covers 18 T cell receptor beta chains from one sample sequenced in a study of OX40 agonist ivuxolimab in advanced cancers. The assay was immunoSEQ multiplex PCR, and TCRdb's table has in-frame clones only and misses some. The profile shows about 46,000 clones, over 75% of them singletons. The sequences come from CD4+ or CD8+ T cells sorted from blood, collected in a trial of the OX40 agonist ivuxolimab. The source is an adult with an advanced solid tumor such as melanoma, head and neck, liver or kidney cancer.

J is TRBJ2-7 and V is TRBV19, with TRBD1 matching over 9 bases. The CDR3 has 14 residues. Unmatched junction bases numbered 6, after V lost 5 bases and J lost 4 bases. The germline V gene has CDR1 LNHDA and CDR2 SQIVND (reference sequence). The CDR3 nucleotides are TGTGCCAGTAGTTCCGGGACAGGGAATTACGAGCAGTACTTC. This encodes CASSSGTGNYEQYF.

This clone turned up a few times. V and J are TRBV4-1 and TRBJ1-5, with D possibly TRBD1 on 6 matching bases. There are 14 residues in the CDR3. Trimming took off 4 bases at V and 7 bases at J, with 14 bases between the two ends. Germline-derived CDR1 and CDR2 are MGHRA and YSYEKL. In DNA form, the CDR3 reads TGCGCCAGCAGCCCACAGGGATTCAGCCAGCCCCAGCATTTT. Protein product: CASSPQGFSQPQHF.

V is TRBV18 and J is TRBJ2-7; the D gene is possibly TRBD1 (6 bases). The CDR3 length is 15 residues. The V gene lost 0 bases and the J gene lost 0 bases, with 9 bases spanning the gap. Germline CDR1 and CDR2: KGHSH and LQKENI. The CDR3 region has the DNA TGTGCCAGCTCACCACCAGGGGGTTTCTCCTACGAGCAGTACTTC. As protein: CASSPPGGFSYEQYF.

This clone has only a few counts. The chain uses TRBV9 and TRBJ2-3, with TRBD2 matching 13 bases. This CDR3 spans 17 amino acids. Germline V CDR1 and CDR2: SGDLS, YYNGEE. V dropped 3 bases and J dropped 3; count of bases not matched to a gene: 7. The CDR3 nucleotides are TGTGCCAGCAGCGCGGAGGGACTAGCGGGATGGACAGATACGCAGTATTTT. It yields the protein CASSAEGLAGWTDTQYF.

V is TRBV5-1 and J is TRBJ1-4; TRBD1 matches 7 bases. Germline loops: CDR1 SGHRS, CDR2 YFSETQ. The CDR3 runs to 14 residues. J was trimmed by 5 bases and V by 4 bases; bases with no gene match: 5. CDR3 sequence reads: CASSQDRENEKLFF. CDR3 bases: TGCGCCAGCAGCCAAGACAGGGAGAATGAAAAACTGTTTTTT.

The sample holds a few counts of this clone. The V gene is TRBV5-1, the J gene TRBJ1-3, with 9 positions matching TRBD1. Per the germline V gene, CDR1 is SGHRS and CDR2 is YFSETQ. Trimming removed 4 bases from V and 4 bases from J; junction bases left unmatched: 3. The CDR3 runs 14 residues. DNA for the CDR3: TGCGCCAGCAGCCAAGGGACAGGGGGAAACACCATATATTTT. Translated, it gives CASSQGTGGNTIYF.

The chain employs TRBV2 and TRBJ2-2, with a weak D call TRBD2 (5 bases). CDR3 size: 17 residues. V was cut by 4 bases and J by 1 base, with 16 bases left in between. The germline CDR1 and CDR2 sequences are SNHLY and FYNNEI. CDR3 protein: CASSVRSLAVNTGELFF. CDR3 DNA: TGTGCCAGCAGTGTAAGGAGCCTAGCCGTGAACACCGGGGAGCTGTTTTTT.

The rearrangement joins TRBV9 to TRBJ2-5, with 9 nucleotides matching TRBD1. V was clipped by 5 bases and J by 5 bases; unmatched bases: 13. CDR3 length equals 16 residues. CDR1 SGDLS and CDR2 YYNGEE come from the germline V gene. The DNA of the CDR3 is TGTGCCAGCAGAGGAGAGACACAGGGGGCTTGGGAGACCCAGTACTTC. It codes for CASRGETQGAWETQYF.

The chain combines TRBV6-6 with TRBJ1-1, with TRBD1 identical over 9 bases. The trim removed 2 bases at V and 0 bases at J, leaving 4 bases unmatched. The V gene's germline CDR1 is MNHNY and CDR2 SVGAGI (reference sequence). This CDR3 is built from 16 residues. In DNA, the CDR3 is TGTGCCAGCAGTTACGGGACAGGGCTCATGAACACTGAAGCTTTCTTT. Translating it yields CASSYGTGLMNTEAFF.

This clone was seen once. The chain recombines TRBV5-5 with TRBJ1-6; D not resolved. CDR1 and CDR2 from the germline V gene are SGHKS and YYEKEE (reference sequence). V lost 4 bases, J lost 7 bases, and 9 bases lay in between. The CDR3 sequence is 13 residues long. In DNA form, the CDR3 reads TGTGCCAGCAGCCAGGTCCCGAATTCACCCCTCCACTTT. Translating gives CASSQVPNSPLHF.

The rearrangement uses TRBV2 and TRBJ1-6; no reliable D call. This CDR3 spans 15 amino acids. Trimming pared 2 bases from V and 2 bases from J, leaving 7 bases between. CDR1 and CDR2 (germline): SNHLY, FYNNEI. DNA of the CDR3: TGTGCCAGCAGTGAAATGGAGACCTATAATTCACCCCTCCACTTT. Encoded protein: CASSEMETYNSPLHF.

CDR3 region: CASSYGSEQFF. CDR3 coding DNA: TGTGCCAGCAGTTACGGATCAGAGCAGTTCTTC. The chain recombines TRBV6-1 with TRBJ2-1; unclear D gene. Germline CDR1 reads MNHNS; CDR2 reads SASEGT. Deletions cut 5 bases from V and 10 bases from J, with 9 bases between. This CDR3 has 11 residues.

This clone was recorded a few times. CDR3 sequence (DNA): TGTGCCAGCAGTAAACTAGCGGGGCATTATGAGCAGTTCTTC. Residues: CASSKLAGHYEQFF. The chain couples TRBV9 to TRBJ2-1, with 10 bases aligning to TRBD2. With 5 bases clipped from V and 8 bases from J, the junction kept 7 bases outside the gene matches. Germline V CDR1 and CDR2: SGDLS, YYNGEE. The CDR3 extends over 14 amino acids.

V usage is TRBV15 and J usage is TRBJ2-1, with 10 positions matching TRBD1. The CDR3 runs 15 residues. The V gene end was trimmed by 0 bases and the J gene end by 8 bases; junction bases not matched to a gene: 4. Germline CDR1 is LNHNV and CDR2 is YYDKDF (reference sequence). The CDR3 is CATSREMTGGYEQFF. The DNA of the CDR3 is TGTGCCACCAGCAGAGAGATGACAGGGGGCTATGAGCAGTTCTTC.

This clone was seen more than once but under ten times. The CDR3 loop is CASSKDGTGKVQPQHF. CDR3 bases: TGTGCCAGCAGCAAAGATGGGACAGGGAAAGTTCAGCCCCAGCATTTT. The genes are TRBV21-1 and TRBJ1-5; the D call TRBD1 from the table was never checked on the DNA. TRBV21-1 is a pseudogene. This CDR3 has 16 residues.

This chain joins TRBV7-3 and TRBJ2-2; D is undetermined. CDR1 is SGHTA, CDR2 FQGTGA, per germline. V gave up 6 bases and J gave up 3 bases, with 8 bases separating them. This CDR3 contains 13 residues. This chain's CDR3 is CASRKADTGELFF. Written as DNA, the CDR3 is TGTGCCAGCAGAAAGGCCGACACCGGGGAGCTGTTTTTT.

The chain joins TRBV11-3 to TRBJ2-7; weak D call: TRBD1 (6 bases). Trimming shortened V by 0 bases and J by 3 bases, and 15 bases separated the two germline ends. This CDR3 region has 16 residues. In germline, CDR1 is SGHNT, CDR2 YENEEA. For the CDR3, the DNA is TGTGCCAGCAGCTTAGATCTACAAGGGGGAATCTACGAGCAGTACTTC. This encodes CASSLDLQGGIYEQYF.

In this sample, this clone turned up a few times. The chain has TRBV10-3 and TRBJ2-5; a possible D gene is TRBD1 (6 bases). Germline V gene lookup returns CDR1 ENHRY and CDR2 SYGVKD. Trimming removed 0 bases at V and 0 bases at J, with 8 bases between. The CDR3 covers 15 residues. The CDR3 region has the DNA TGTGCCATCAGTGAGTCGACAGGCCACCAAGAGACCCAGTACTTC. Amino acid sequence: CAISESTGHQETQYF.